The rows below give T cell receptor beta chains drawn from one sample of a study of T cell responses to AZD1222 COVID-19 vaccine. The protocol was immunoSEQ multiplex PCR, while the TCRdb copy is restricted to in-frame clones and leaves out a portion. The table has roughly 100,000 clones, roughly nine tenths seen once; the top ten hold over 35%. The sequenced sample was peripheral blood, obtained 28 days after the second AZD1222 dose. These receptors all stem from an adult who received the AZD1222 COVID-19 vaccine. The CDR3 runs from the conserved cysteine through the conserved F or W. D genes are given only for firm matches. Some rows mark clone size as missing; the rest say once, few, many or name a class of expanded clone.

TRBV7-9	.	TRBJ1-2	.	CASSLDSYGYTF	TGTGCCAGCAGCCTTGACAGCTATGGCTACACCTTC
TRBV28	.	TRBJ2-7	.	CASSDSYEQYF	TGTGCCAGCAGTGACAGCTACGAGCAGTACTTC
TRBV3-1/TRBV3-2	TRBD2	TRBJ2-1	once	CASSPILAGSYNEQFF	TGTGCCAGCAGCCCTATATTAGCGGGCTCCTACAATGAGCAGTTCTTC
TRBV5-1	TRBD1	TRBJ2-6	.	CASSRDRGAGANVLTF	TGCGCCAGCAGCAGGGACAGGGGTGCTGGGGCCAACGTCCTGACTTTC
TRBV30	.	TRBJ1-2	.	CAWTSQTYGYTF	TGTGCCTGGACTTCACAAACCTATGGCTACACCTTC
TRBV7-2	TRBD2	TRBJ2-1	.	CASSLRGLAGSEQFF	TGTGCCAGCAGCTTAAGAGGACTAGCGGGGAGTGAGCAGTTCTTC
TRBV5-1	.	TRBJ2-7	.	CASSFLRDSEQYF	TGCGCCAGCAGCTTTTTGAGGGACTCCGAGCAGTACTTC
TRBV19	TRBD1	TRBJ1-5	.	CASRRDRGSNQPQHF	TGTGCCAGTAGAAGAGACAGGGGTAGCAATCAGCCCCAGCATTTT
TRBV5-1	.	TRBJ2-3	.	CASRQDGGSTDTQYF	TGCGCCAGCAGACAGGACGGGGGTAGCACAGATACGCAGTATTTT
TRBV27	TRBD1	TRBJ1-6	.	CASSQQGNNSPLHF	TGTGCCAGCAGTCAACAGGGGAATAATTCACCCCTCCACTTT
TRBV7-2	.	TRBJ2-4	once	CASSLVGIAKNIQYF	TGTGCCAGCAGCTTAGTCGGGATAGCCAAAAACATTCAGTACTTC
TRBV5-1	.	TRBJ1-6	.	CASSLDPTSSYNSPLHF	TGCGCCAGCAGCTTGGACCCAACCAGCTCCTATAATTCACCCCTCCACTTT
TRBV7-9	.	TRBJ2-5	.	CASSLVSTLETQYF	TGTGCCAGCAGCTTAGTTAGCACGTTAGAGACCCAGTACTTC
TRBV4-1	TRBD1	TRBJ1-4	.	CASSHPRGQRSTNEKLFF	TGCGCCAGCAGCCATCCTCGGGGACAGAGATCAACTAATGAAAAACTGTTTTTT
TRBV7-2	.	TRBJ1-5	.	CASSLGAYQPQHF	TGTGCCAGCAGCTTAGGGGCCTACCAGCCCCAGCATTTT
TRBV18	.	TRBJ1-5	.	CASSLVRSNQPQHF	TGTGCCAGCTCACTTGTCAGGAGCAATCAGCCCCAGCATTTT
TRBV5-6	TRBD1	TRBJ1-2	.	CASSRGQGKWGYTF	TGTGCCAGCAGCCGAGGACAGGGAAAATGGGGCTACACCTTC
TRBV18	.	TRBJ1-3	.	CASSSGNSGNTIYF	TGTGCCAGCTCATCAGGGAACTCTGGAAACACCATATATTTT
TRBV5-1	TRBD2	TRBJ2-5	.	CASSFLAGGPETQYF	TGCGCCAGCAGCTTCCTAGCGGGAGGGCCGGAGACCCAGTACTTC
TRBV28	TRBD2	TRBJ2-7	.	CASKWTSGSSYEQYF	TGTGCCAGCAAATGGACTAGCGGGAGCTCCTACGAGCAGTACTTC
TRBV4-2	TRBD2	TRBJ2-5	.	CASSQGDSGRPSQETQYF	TGTGCCAGCAGCCAAGGGGATAGCGGGAGACCGTCACAAGAGACCCAGTACTTC
TRBV28	.	TRBJ1-1	once	CAINPHMNTEAFF	TGTGCCATCAACCCCCACATGAACACTGAAGCTTTCTTT
TRBV10-3	.	TRBJ2-2	few	CAISESVTGRTGELFF	TGTGCCATCAGTGAGTCGGTGACGGGGCGCACCGGGGAGCTGTTTTTT
TRBV27	.	TRBJ2-2	.	CASSRQPPNTGELFF	TGTGCCAGCAGTCGACAACCACCGAACACCGGGGAGCTGTTTTTT
TRBV5-4	.	TRBJ1-1	.	CASSLSGDLSNTEAFF	TGTGCCAGCAGCTTGTCAGGCGACCTCTCGAACACTGAAGCTTTCTTT
TRBV5-1	.	TRBJ2-5	.	CASSLVQGTLQETQYF	TGCGCCAGCAGCTTGGTCCAGGGGACCCTCCAAGAGACCCAGTACTTC
TRBV5-1	TRBD2	TRBJ2-2	.	CASSLEVGPVLAGVTGELFF	TGCGCCAGCAGCTTGGAAGTAGGGCCCGTGCTAGCGGGAGTCACCGGGGAGCTGTTTTTT
TRBV11-2	TRBD1	TRBJ1-4	.	CASSLNRGLRKLFF	TGTGCCAGCAGCCTTAACAGGGGGCTGAGAAAACTGTTTTTT
TRBV21-1	.	TRBJ2-1	.	CASSKKIPEWVENEQFF	TGTGCCAGCAGCAAAAAGATACCCGAGTGGGTGGAGAATGAGCAGTTCTTC
TRBV7-6	.	TRBJ1-1	.	CASSPFATEYTEAFF	TGTGCCAGCAGCCCTTTCGCGACAGAGTACACTGAAGCTTTCTTT
TRBV28	TRBD2	TRBJ2-7	.	CASRGGSRSYEQYF	TGTGCCAGCCGGGGGGGGTCTAGATCCTACGAGCAGTACTTC
TRBV28	TRBD2	TRBJ2-7	once	CASSKPSGRAAYEQYF	TGTGCCAGCAGTAAACCTAGCGGGAGGGCCGCGTACGAGCAGTACTTC
TRBV19	.	TRBJ1-5	.	CASRYGRGSGHQPQHF	TGTGCCAGTAGATACGGGAGGGGCTCGGGGCATCAGCCCCAGCATTTT
TRBV7-2	.	TRBJ2-1	.	CASRVGGRPSSYNEQFF	TGTGCCAGCAGGGTAGGTGGGCGGCCCAGCTCCTACAATGAGCAGTTCTTC
TRBV5-1	TRBD2	TRBJ2-1	.	CASSLTTSGSNEQFF	TGCGCCAGCAGCCTCACGACTAGCGGGAGTAATGAGCAGTTCTTC
TRBV9	TRBD2	TRBJ2-7	.	CASSVGLAGSYEQYF	TGTGCCAGCAGCGTAGGACTAGCGGGGAGCTACGAGCAGTACTTC
TRBV29-1	TRBD2	TRBJ2-7	.	CSVERREGYEQYF	TGCAGCGTTGAACGGCGGGAGGGCTACGAGCAGTACTTC
TRBV12-3/TRBV12-4	.	TRBJ1-5	.	CASSSGIQPQHF	TGTGCCAGCAGTTCCGGAATTCAGCCCCAGCATTTT
TRBV7-3	.	TRBJ2-2	.	CASSPSNPTGELFF	TGTGCCAGCAGCCCTAGTAATCCCACCGGGGAGCTGTTTTTT
TRBV6-1	.	TRBJ1-1	.	CASSEAPPLRGIMTEAFF	TGTGCCAGCAGTGAAGCCCCACCCCTAAGGGGAATTATGACTGAAGCTTTCTTT
TRBV5-1	TRBD2	TRBJ2-7	.	CASSFMGGGDEQYF	TGCGCCAGCAGCTTTATGGGCGGGGGTGACGAGCAGTACTTC
TRBV6-5	.	TRBJ2-4	.	CASSFSGLTKNIQYF	TGTGCCAGCAGTTTTAGCGGCTTAACCAAAAACATTCAGTACTTC
TRBV9	.	TRBJ1-6	.	CASSFGSTGNSPLHF	TGTGCCAGCAGCTTTGGGTCGACGGGGAATTCACCCCTCCACTTT
TRBV6-5	.	TRBJ2-2	.	CASMVGSVATGELFF	TGTGCCAGCATGGTCGGGAGCGTTGCCACCGGGGAGCTGTTTTTT
TRBV27	.	TRBJ1-2	once	CASSLTQGLYGYTF	TGTGCCAGCAGTTTAACACAGGGTCTCTATGGCTACACCTTC
TRBV2	.	TRBJ2-7	.	CASMRGVSSYEQYF	TGTGCCAGCATGAGGGGCGTAAGCTCCTACGAGCAGTACTTC
TRBV7-2	.	TRBJ2-3	.	CASSAGDFQTVDAQYF	TGTGCCAGTAGCGCCGGCGACTTTCAAACAGTAGATGCGCAGTATTTT
TRBV14	.	TRBJ1-5	.	CASSWGDNQPQHF	TGTGCCAGCAGCTGGGGGGACAATCAGCCCCAGCATTTT
TRBV24-1	.	TRBJ2-3	.	CATSAQGRTDTQYF	TGTGCCACCAGTGCGCAGGGTCGCACAGATACGCAGTATTTT
TRBV9	TRBD2	TRBJ2-1	few	CASSVLPGTSGNNEQFF	TGTGCCAGCAGCGTCTTACCAGGGACTAGCGGGAACAATGAGCAGTTCTTC
TRBV7-9	.	TRBJ1-1	.	CASQGRSPEAFF	TGTGCCAGCCAAGGACGAAGCCCTGAAGCTTTCTTT
TRBV24-1	.	TRBJ1-3	.	CATSDNRGSGNTIYF	TGTGCCACCAGTGACAATCGGGGTTCTGGAAACACCATATATTTT
TRBV16	.	TRBJ2-7	once	CASSRGSYEQYF	TGTGCCAGCAGCCGGGGGTCCTACGAGCAGTACTTC
TRBV11-2	TRBD1	TRBJ1-6	.	CASSPGQGTSPLHF	TGTGCCAGCAGCCCAGGACAGGGTACTTCACCCCTCCACTTT
TRBV2	.	TRBJ1-6	once	CASTGSGHSPLHF	TGTGCCAGCACCGGCAGTGGTCATTCACCCCTCCACTTT